The 23 T cell receptor beta chains reported below all come from one sample, sequenced in a study of T cell responses to AZD1222 COVID-19 vaccine. Clones were sequenced by immunoSEQ multiplex PCR, and TCRdb holds only the in-frame ones, with some missing. The data show 110,000 to 150,000 clones, roughly 90% seen once. This sample comprised peripheral blood, obtained 28 days after the second AZD1222 dose. The receptors were sampled from an adult who received the AZD1222 COVID-19 vaccine.

This rearrangement joins TRBV7-9 to TRBJ2-2; D gene unclear. This CDR3 is 13 amino acids long. The germline gives CDR1 SEHNR, CDR2 FQNEAQ (reference sequence). V was clipped by 5 bases and J by 3 bases, with 7 bases between them. The CDR3 coding sequence is TGTGCCAGCAGCCTTGTGGACACCGGGGAGCTGTTTTTT. Translation: CASSLVDTGELFF. The complete variable domain, with remaining parts taken from reference TRBV7-9 and TRBJ2-2, reads DTGVSQNPRHKITKRGQNVTFRCDPISEHNRLYWYRQTLGQGPEFLTYFQNEAQLEKSRLLSDRFSAERPKGSFSTLEIQRTEQGDSAMYLCASSLVDTGELFFGEGSRLTVL.

This chain joins TRBV28 and TRBJ2-1, with 8 bases lining up with TRBD2. This CDR3 contains 16 residues. Germline assignment: CDR1 MDHEN and CDR2 SYDVKM. J gave up 1 base and V 10 bases, and 12 bases lay outside the gene matches. CDR3 sequence reads: CATLSSGQISYNEQFF. DNA of the CDR3: TGTGCCACCTTATCTAGCGGGCAAATATCCTACAATGAGCAGTTCTTC.

This chain joins TRBV7-2 and TRBJ1-6; no clear D gene. In germline, CDR1 is SGHTA, CDR2 FQGNSA. Trimming removed 1 base at V and 8 bases at J, with 9 bases between. CDR3 size: 14 residues. CDR3 amino acids: CASSLEQRHSPLHF. The CDR3 DNA reads TGTGCCAGCAGCTTAGAACAGAGACATTCACCCCTCCACTTT.

The chain links TRBV7-2 to TRBJ1-2, with D unresolved. The CDR3 is made up of 14 amino acids. The germline V gene has CDR1 SGHTA and CDR2 FQGNSA. Between the trimmed V and J ends, which lost 5 bases and 8 bases, there was a span of 18 bases. CDR3 sequence: CASSTNQDIGGYTF. CDR3 DNA: TGTGCCAGCAGCACGAACCAGGATATAGGGGGCTACACCTTC.

This chain connects TRBV5-6 to TRBJ2-2; possibly TRBD2 for D (7 bases). This CDR3 region has 15 residues. V was pared by 4 bases and J by 6 bases, with 16 bases between. Germline V gene lookup returns CDR1 SGHDT and CDR2 YYEEEE. The CDR3 DNA is TGTGCCAGCAGCCCCTGGGGGGGGCCCCCCGGGGAGCTGTTTTTT. Its protein product is CASSPWGGPPGELFF.

The V and J genes are TRBV18 and TRBJ1-2, with no clear D. The CDR3 has 17 amino acids. Germline-derived CDR1 and CDR2 are KGHSH and LQKENI. V lost 3 bases and J 4 bases, leaving 21 bases between the germline ends. The CDR3, as DNA: TGTGCCAGCTCACCCCAGGATGCGCTTTTTGGTGGCTATGGCTACACCTTC. Encoded protein: CASSPQDALFGGYGYTF.

J is TRBJ1-2 and V is TRBV6-5, with a tentative D call TRBD1 (5 bases). Germline V gene lookup returns CDR1 MNHEY and CDR2 SVGAGI. The CDR3 spans 14 residues. V was shortened by 0 bases and J by 4 bases, with 9 bases between the two germline ends. For the CDR3, the DNA is TGTGCCAGCAGTTACTCCAGGACACTCTATGGCTACACCTTC. Translation: CASSYSRTLYGYTF.

The rearrangement joins TRBV6-5 to TRBJ1-5; 8 bases agree with TRBD1. CDR3 length: 14 amino acids. V dropped 5 bases and J dropped 3; count of bases not matched to a gene: 3. The germline CDR1 and CDR2 sequences are MNHEY and SVGAGI. CDR3 in DNA: TGTGCCAGCAGTCTGACAGGGGTCAATCAGCCCCAGCATTTT. Translation: CASSLTGVNQPQHF.

The genes are TRBV4-3 and TRBJ2-2, with TRBD2 matching over 14 bases. Germline V gene sequence: CDR1 LGHNA, CDR2 YSLEER. V shed 0 bases and J 3 bases; nucleotides not matched to a gene: 9. This CDR3 region has 20 residues. The CDR3 sequence is CASSQDPGLAGGQYTGELFF. CDR3 DNA sequence: TGCGCCAGCAGCCAAGACCCCGGACTAGCGGGAGGCCAGTACACCGGGGAGCTGTTTTTT.

The CDR3: CASLGASGGYNEQFF. Here the CDR3 DNA reads TGTGCCAGCCTTGGGGCTAGCGGGGGATACAATGAGCAGTTCTTC. This chain uses TRBV28 with TRBJ2-1; 10 bases line up with TRBD2. Trimming removed 8 bases from V and 4 bases from J; junction bases left unmatched: 8. There are 15 residues in the CDR3. The germline CDR1 and CDR2 sequences are MDHEN and SYDVKM. Drawing the rest from reference TRBV28 and TRBJ2-1, the complete variable domain is DVKVTQSSRYLVKRTGEKVFLECVQDMDHENMFWYRQDPGLGLRLIYFSYDVKMKEKGDIPEGYSVSREKKERFSLILESASTNQTSMYLCASLGASGGYNEQFFGPGTRLTVL.

The CDR3: CSVEGQGNTGELFF. The CDR3 DNA is TGCAGCGTTGAAGGGCAGGGAAACACCGGGGAGCTGTTTTTT. The genes are TRBV29-1 and TRBJ2-2; perhaps TRBD1 as D (5 bases). CDR3 length equals 14 residues. Germline V gives CDR1 SQVTM, CDR2 ANQGSEA. V was clipped by 1 base and J by 2 bases, with 8 bases between them.

The chain couples TRBV4-3 to TRBJ2-1, with TRBD2 identical over 12 bases. The V segment lost 4 bases and the J segment 4 bases; nucleotides outside the gene matches: 2. Per the germline V gene, CDR1 is LGHNA and CDR2 is YSLEER. The CDR3 is made up of 15 amino acids. The CDR3 nucleotides read TGCGCCAGCAGCCCAGGACTAGCGGGGTACAATGAGCAGTTCTTC. Its translation is CASSPGLAGYNEQFF.

The chain couples TRBV6-5 to TRBJ2-5, with 11 nucleotides matching TRBD2. Germline values: CDR1 MNHEY, CDR2 SVGAGI. After removal of 6 bases from V and 3 bases from J, the junction contained 6 bases not matched to a gene. The CDR3 contains 15 residues. CDR3 loop: CASRTIAGGEETQYF. CDR3 sequence (DNA): TGTGCCAGCAGGACGATAGCGGGAGGGGAAGAGACCCAGTACTTC.

The genes are TRBV28 and TRBJ1-2; no clear D. The germline V gene has CDR1 MDHEN and CDR2 SYDVKM. The CDR3 totals 15 residues. The V and J ends lost 3 bases and 1 base respectively, with 12 bases between them. In DNA, the CDR3 is TGTGCCAGCAGTTTTCCCACCTCGGGTAACTATGGCTACACCTTC. It yields the protein CASSFPTSGNYGYTF.

The genes are TRBV7-2 and TRBJ2-7, with 7 bases that match TRBD1. The CDR3 sequence is 14 residues long. The germline CDR1 and CDR2 sequences are SGHTA and FQGNSA. With V trimmed by 5 bases and J by 4 bases, 8 bases remained unmatched. In nucleotides, the CDR3 is TGTGCCAGCAGCACCACTTGGGACAGATACGAGCAGTACTTC. Translated, it gives CASSTTWDRYEQYF. Variable domain in full (rest from reference TRBV7-2 and TRBJ2-7): GAGVSQSPSNKVTEKGKDVELRCDPISGHTALYWYRQSLGQGLEFLIYFQGNSAPDKSGLPSDRFSAERTGGSVSTLTIQRTQQEDSAVYLCASSTTWDRYEQYFGPGTRLTVT.

This chain uses TRBV4-1 with TRBJ2-7; D unresolved. With 1 base removed from V and 2 bases from J, the gap between germline ends came to 6 bases. Germline V gene data show CDR1 as MGHRA and CDR2 as YSYEKL. The CDR3 sequence is 13 residues long. CDR3 sequence: CASSQVQTYEQYF. The CDR3 DNA is TGCGCCAGCAGCCAAGTCCAGACCTACGAGCAGTACTTC.

This clone was picked up one time. In DNA, the CDR3 is TGCAGCGTTTCAGATGAAGGCGAGCAGTACTTC. As protein: CSVSDEGEQYF. The chain carries TRBV29-1 and TRBJ2-7; no clear D. There are 11 residues in the CDR3. The V and J ends lost 5 bases and 6 bases respectively, with 11 bases between them. CDR1 and CDR2 (germline): SQVTM, ANQGSEA.

This chain links TRBV30 with TRBJ1-1; tentative D call: TRBD1 (5 bases). Germline V gives CDR1 GTSNPN, CDR2 SVGIG (reference sequence). Trimming took 4 bases from V and 0 from J, leaving 24 bases between them. CDR3 length: 18 amino acids. The CDR3 sequence: CAWINVTPGRGMNTEAFF. CDR3 nucleotide sequence: TGTGCCTGGATAAACGTGACCCCCGGGCGGGGGATGAACACTGAAGCTTTCTTT.

The chain employs TRBV6-5 and TRBJ2-3; TRBD2 matches at 10 bases. The germline CDR1 and CDR2 sequences are MNHEY and SVGAGI. This CDR3 is 15 amino acids long. V gave up 6 bases and J gave up 6 bases; unmatched junction bases: 9. As DNA, the CDR3 is TGTGCCAGCAGCTCAACCGGGACTAGCGTGGATACGCAGTATTTT. Translated: CASSSTGTSVDTQYF.

The chain uses TRBV28 and TRBJ2-1; TRBD1 matches 12 bases. J lost 7 bases, V lost 7 bases, and 8 bases had no gene match. Germline V gene lookup returns CDR1 MDHEN and CDR2 SYDVKM. This CDR3 is 15 amino acids long. CDR3 region: CASKTGTGGRNEQFF. CDR3 nucleotides: TGTGCCAGCAAAACCGGGACAGGGGGCCGGAATGAGCAGTTCTTC.

V and J are TRBV9 and TRBJ1-6; 8 positions match TRBD1. This CDR3 is built from 17 residues. Trimming removed 4 bases from V and 0 bases from J; junction bases left unmatched: 6. From germline, CDR1 is SGDLS and CDR2 YYNGEE. CDR3 bases: TGTGCCAGCAGCCTTGACAGGGGTAGCTCCTATAATTCACCCCTCCACTTT. Residues: CASSLDRGSSYNSPLHF. Full variable domain (missing parts from reference TRBV9 and TRBJ1-6): DSGVTQTPKHLITATGQRVTLRCSPRSGDLSVYWYQQSLDQGLQFLIQYYNGEERAKGNILERFSAQQFPDLHSELNLSSLELGDSALYFCASSLDRGSSYNSPLHFGNGTRLTVT.

The gene calls are TRBV2 and TRBJ1-4; 11 bases fit TRBD1. Unmatched junction bases numbered 12, after V lost 7 bases and J lost 11 bases. CDR1 and CDR2 (germline): SNHLY, FYNNEI. The CDR3 has 15 amino acids. The CDR3 reads CASTFIGTGGWKLFF. CDR3 DNA sequence: TGTGCCAGCACCTTTATAGGGACAGGGGGATGGAAACTGTTTTTT.

The rearrangement uses TRBV18 and TRBJ1-2; 7 positions match TRBD1. V lost 3 bases, J lost 4 bases, and 5 bases stayed unmatched. Germline V gives CDR1 KGHSH, CDR2 LQKENI. This CDR3 is 14 amino acids long. CDR3 residues: CASSPDRLSYGYTF. DNA for the CDR3: TGTGCCAGCTCACCGGACAGGCTTTCCTATGGCTACACCTTC.